Sequencing of this T cell receptor beta chain was carried out in a study of T cells in localized non-small cell lung cancer. Study-wide results and caveats: Heterogeneity cannot be ruled out, as sequencing used one tumor region only.

This clone showed up just a few times. Its specificity is not known. The repertoire was sequenced with immunoSEQ multiplex PCR; TCRdb's copy has only in-frame clones and lacks some. The repertoire holds almost 40,000 clones, with roughly 90% as singletons. From germline, CDR1 is MNHEY and CDR2 SVGAGI. V gave up 6 bases and J gave up 0 bases, with 13 bases separating them. This CDR3 contains 15 residues. This specimen was peripheral blood mononuclear cells, taken before any cancer treatment. The sequence was collected from a male donor aged 60 or over with stage II lung adenocarcinoma. The gene calls are TRBV6-5 and TRBJ2-3; D could derive from TRBD1 or TRBD2 (6 bases each). CDR3 in amino acids: CASSRGGSSTDTQYF. As DNA, the CDR3 is TGTGCCAGCAGCCGAGGGGGGTCTAGCACAGATACGCAGTATTTT.